This T cell receptor (beta chain) was sequenced in a study of liver allograft versus peripheral blood T cells. Study context: Recipients' peripheral blood served as the comparator for T cell receptor repertoires in transplanted livers.

Many counts were recorded for this clonotype. Its specificity is unknown. CDR1 DFQATT and CDR2 SNEGSKA come from the germline V gene (reference sequence). V shed 5 bases and J shed 0 bases, with 10 bases lying between them. The CDR3 is made up of 13 amino acids. Whole-study results and caveats: According to reports, the T cell receptor repertoires inside liver allografts differed from those in peripheral blood.

Each CDR3 protein is one row after TCRdb ran MiXCR on the reads. The sample includes about 3,800 distinct CDR3 sequences, around 15% seen only once; the top ten take over 10%. The receptor was derived from a human patient who had a liver transplant. Some of the T cells might come from the graft donor. The chain combines TRBV20-1 with TRBJ1-1, with TRBD1 as a possible D gene (5 bases). The CDR3 loop is CSARDRVNTEAFF. CDR3 in DNA: TGCAGTGCTCGGGACCGAGTGAACACTGAAGCTTTCTTT.